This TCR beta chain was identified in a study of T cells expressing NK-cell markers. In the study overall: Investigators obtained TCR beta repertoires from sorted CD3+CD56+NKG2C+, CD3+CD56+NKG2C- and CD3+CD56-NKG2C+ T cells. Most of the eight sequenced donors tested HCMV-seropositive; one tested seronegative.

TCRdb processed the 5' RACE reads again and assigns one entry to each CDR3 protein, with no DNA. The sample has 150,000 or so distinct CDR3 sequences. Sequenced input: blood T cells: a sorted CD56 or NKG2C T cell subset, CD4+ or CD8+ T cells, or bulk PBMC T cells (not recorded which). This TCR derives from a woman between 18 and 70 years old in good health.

CDR3 in amino acids: CASSLGAAQETQYF. The V gene is TRBV7-6, the J gene TRBJ2-5. The germline V gene has CDR1 SGHVS and CDR2 FNYEAQ. The CDR3 length is 14 residues. The complete variable domain, with remaining parts taken from reference TRBV7-6 and TRBJ2-5, reads GAGVSQSPRYKVTKRGQDVALRCDPISGHVSLYWYRQALGQGPEFLTYFNYEAQQDKSGLPNDRFSAERPEGSISTLTIQRTEQRDSAMYRCASSLGAAQETQYFGPGTRLLVL.